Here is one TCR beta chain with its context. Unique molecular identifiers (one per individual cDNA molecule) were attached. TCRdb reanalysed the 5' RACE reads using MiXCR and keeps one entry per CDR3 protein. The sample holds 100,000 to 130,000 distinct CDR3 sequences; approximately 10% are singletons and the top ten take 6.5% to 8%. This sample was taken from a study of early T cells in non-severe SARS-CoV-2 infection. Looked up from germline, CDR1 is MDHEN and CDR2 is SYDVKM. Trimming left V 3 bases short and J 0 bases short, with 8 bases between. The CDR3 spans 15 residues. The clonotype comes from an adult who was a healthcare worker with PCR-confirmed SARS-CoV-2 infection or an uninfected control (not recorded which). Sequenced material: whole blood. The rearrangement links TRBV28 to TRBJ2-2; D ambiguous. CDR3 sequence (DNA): TGTGCCAGCAGTTTCCTAGGTACGAACACCGGGGAGCTGTTTTTT. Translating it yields CASSFLGTNTGELFF.